What follows is one TCR beta chain and its context. Germline V gene data show CDR1 as KGHDR and CDR2 as SFDVKD. There are 15 residues in the CDR3. The junction had 11 bases not matched to a gene; V was cut back by 9 bases and J by 9 bases. This sample stems from a study of blood T cell repertoires in COVID-19. Study background: Sites across the United States, Italy and Spain contributed samples from acute and convalescent COVID-19. From T cells, B-cell-depleted T cells, or PBMCs came the material, which was cDNA or gDNA.

In the original workflow: Amplification of reference gene primers provided the estimated nucleated cell counts. The repertoire was sequenced with immunoSEQ multiplex PCR; TCRdb's copy has only in-frame clones and lacks some. D and trimming were read from the DNA, whereas the V and J calls and clone size are those reported in that table. The sample has roughly 63,000 clones, 74% seen once. The sequenced sample was peripheral blood. V usage is TRBV24-1 and J usage is TRBJ2-1; 12 nucleotides align to TRBD1. This clonotype originated in a woman aged 80 or over with acute or convalescent COVID-19. Here the CDR3 reads CATSRPGQGASEQFF. The CDR3 region has the DNA TGTGCCACCTCACGACCGGGACAGGGGGCGAGTGAGCAGTTCTTC.